This T cell receptor beta chain was sequenced during a study of neurological immune-mediated disorders. Germline lookup yields CDR1 SGHTA and CDR2 FQGTGA. V was trimmed by 2 bases and J by 8 bases, leaving 15 bases between them. This CDR3 has 14 amino acids. 2 million PBMCs stored at -80 C were the source of the unsorted libraries. TCRdb processed the 5' RACE reads anew with MiXCR; each CDR3 protein has one entry. The sample gives around 26,000 distinct CDR3 sequences, under 8% of which show up once; 9% is in the top ten. The chain carries TRBV7-3 and TRBJ1-2; D is undetermined. The sample was PBMCs. This receptor was obtained from a woman in her 50s in good health. CDR3 loop: CASSLDGAVGGYTF. CDR3 nucleotides: TGTGCCAGCAGCTTAGATGGCGCGGTTGGGGGCTACACCTTC.